This TCR beta chain was identified in a study of T-cell memory formation after mild COVID-19 listed by TCRdb under 2021. About the full investigation: TCR sequence clusters from the two donors were found to be largely donor specific. In a couple of donors, T-cell clones that expanded and contracted after mild COVID-19 were followed by sequencing TCRalpha and TCRbeta repertoires longitudinally. Two young, previously healthy adult volunteers, one female and one male, were included in the cohort. What the study reported, not specific to this receptor: The detection of some responding clones in pre-infection memory suggests that pre-existing cross-reactive memory T cells joined the SARS-CoV-2 response. SARS-CoV-2 specificity was not confirmed for the second-wave clones peaking on day 37. From day 15 to 85, contracting clones showed balanced CD4/CD8 phenotypes, whereas a second wave of clones that expanded from day 15 to 37 leaned towards CD4+. The study included only a couple of mild cases, and larger cohorts that include severe cases with pre-infection samples were judged to be necessary. Contracting CD4+ clones were found mainly in CM and EM memory subsets, while CD8+ clones were enriched in EMRA.

This clonotype has only a few counts. What this receptor recognizes is not known. One base away there is no much larger clone; base qualities are not given. The instrument given in TCRdb is Illumina NovaSeq 6000. Using 5'RACE with constant-segment primers, TCRalpha and TCRbeta cDNA libraries were constructed, with sample barcodes and unique molecular identifiers added in the process. RNA was extracted from every sample with Trizol reagent. Libraries were amplified in two PCR steps, with a second sample barcode and Illumina TruSeq adapters added in the second step. Sequencing of the libraries was done on an Illumina NovaSeq, producing 2 x 150 bp paired-end reads. Per the authors' processing: Reads were demultiplexed and collapsed into UMI-guided consensus sequences with migec v1.2.7. Using mixcr v2.1.11, UMI consensuses were aligned to TRA and TRB V and J templates and then assembled into clonotypes. Clonotypes were classified as expanded or contracted when called significant by both edgeR and NoisET, with noise models trained on biological replicates. For edgeR calls, the cutoffs were a false discovery rate-adjusted p below 0.01 and a log2 fold-change threshold of 1. As an exploratory analysis of dynamics, max-normalized trajectories of the 1000 most abundant clonotypes were examined with PCA combined with hierarchical clustering. Separately sequenced CD4+ and CD8+ repertoires were used to assign a CD4 or CD8 phenotype to each responding clone. The public reads were run again by TCRdb, first through fastp at Q25 and then through MiXCR, and only productive beta chains were kept. A single entry per CDR3 protein holds the most common genes and DNA from its merged rows. TCRdb's processing, not the study's, gives the V and J calls here. This sample comprises more than 250,000 distinct CDR3 sequences, 16% of them detected only once. The ten top clones hold more than 20% of the sample.

Ficoll-Paque density gradient centrifugation was used to isolate PBMCs. At the junction V is shortened by 5 bases and J by 4 bases, with 13 bases in between. The germline V gene encodes CDR1 SGHTA and CDR2 FQGNSA. From cysteine to phenylalanine, the CDR3 is 14 amino acids long. Only CDR3 DNA is held: 42 bases, read in frame from base 1. The chain links TRBV7-2 with TRBJ2-3; TRBD1 might be the D gene, on 6 matching bases. The receptor was isolated from a man younger than 35 who had mild COVID-19 (a few samples of this study predate the infection). The sample titles of this study are shuffled in the database, so cell type and time point are left out; the donor was told from shared clones. The sample consisted of PBMCs or a T cell subset sorted from them (not recorded which). CDR3 protein: CASSRHQGSDTQYF. The DNA sequence is TGTGCCAGCAGCCGCCATCAGGGGTCAGATACGCAGTATTTT.